These 27 T cell receptor beta chains came from one sample sequenced in a study of blood T cell repertoires in COVID-19. Only in-frame clones appear in the TCRdb table, and some are missing; sequencing was by immunoSEQ multiplex PCR. The sample has approximately 100,000 clones; roughly nine tenths are singletons. The sequenced sample was peripheral blood. The receptor source for this set is a man aged 55 to 70 with acute or convalescent COVID-19.

The chain employs TRBV3-1 (or the pseudogene TRBV3-2) and TRBJ1-2; tentatively, D is TRBD1 (6 bases). V was clipped by 0 bases and J by 4 bases, with 18 bases between them. This CDR3 comprises 17 residues. CDR1 LGHDT and CDR2 YNNKEL come from the germline V gene (reference sequence). CDR3 residues: CASSQDTGSGQLYGYTF. Here the CDR3 DNA reads TGTGCCAGCAGCCAAGATACGGGATCCGGACAGCTCTATGGCTACACCTTC.

The rearrangement joins TRBV7-6 to TRBJ1-2, with 8 bases fitting TRBD1. CDR3 length: 15 amino acids. Trimming removed 5 bases from V and 3 bases from J; junction bases left unmatched: 8. Looked up from germline, CDR1 is SGHVS and CDR2 is FNYEAQ. CDR3 sequence (DNA): TGTGCCAGCAGCACCTTGACAGGGGCTGACTATGGCTACACCTTC. Amino acids: CASSTLTGADYGYTF. Full variable domain (rest looked up from reference TRBV7-6 and TRBJ1-2): GAGVSQSPRYKVTKRGQDVALRCDPISGHVSLYWYRQALGQGPEFLTYFNYEAQQDKSGLPNDRFSAERPEGSISTLTIQRTEQRDSAMYRCASSTLTGADYGYTFGSGTRLTVV.

V is TRBV11-2 and J is TRBJ2-7; D remains ambiguous. This CDR3 is 15 amino acids long. CDR1 is SGHAT and CDR2 is FQNNGV in the germline V gene. V shed 4 bases and J shed 3 bases, with 16 bases lying between them. The CDR3 reads CASSSSTRRYYEQYF. The CDR3 DNA sequence: TGTGCCAGCAGCTCCTCGACTCGTCGATACTACGAGCAGTACTTC.

This sequence joins TRBV18 and TRBJ1-5; no definite D call. Trimming took off 4 bases at V and 2 bases at J, with 12 bases between the two ends. CDR3 size: 15 residues. From germline, CDR1 is KGHSH and CDR2 LQKENI. The CDR3 loop reads CASSLGLSGNQPQHF. Written as DNA, the CDR3 is TGTGCCAGCTCACTAGGACTCTCAGGCAATCAGCCCCAGCATTTT.

The V call is TRBV5-4, the J call TRBJ2-5, with 9 bases lining up with TRBD1. V was pared by 3 bases and J by 2 bases, with 5 bases of the junction left unmatched. This CDR3 region has 15 residues. Germline V lookup: CDR1 SGHNT, CDR2 YYREEE (reference sequence). CDR3 loop: CASSSSTGGQETQYF. Here the CDR3 DNA reads TGTGCCAGCAGCTCCTCGACAGGGGGACAAGAGACCCAGTACTTC.

This sequence joins TRBV6-2 or TRBV6-3 and TRBJ1-5, with D perhaps matching TRBD1 (5 bases). V gave up 5 bases and J gave up 3 bases, with 14 bases separating them. The germline V gene has CDR1 MNHEY and CDR2 SVGEGT. The CDR3 has 15 amino acids. The CDR3 bases are TGTGCCAGCAGTACAGGTCCGGAACCCAATCAGCCCCAGCATTTT. Translation gives CASSTGPEPNQPQHF.

J is TRBJ2-3 and V is TRBV27, with D perhaps TRBD1 (6 bases). Germline-derived CDR1 and CDR2 are MNHEY and SMNVEV (reference sequence). This CDR3 is 13 amino acids long. The V end lost 5 bases, the J end lost 5 bases, and 11 bases lay between the germline ends. The CDR3 DNA reads TGTGCCAGCAGTGAGGGGGATGAAGATACGCAGTATTTT. Translation gives CASSEGDEDTQYF.

This clone was counted a few times. V is TRBV18 and J is TRBJ1-6; D gene uncertain. V was cut by 3 bases and J by 7 bases, with 7 bases left in between. The CDR3 covers 13 residues. The germline V gene has CDR1 KGHSH and CDR2 LQKENI. The CDR3 nucleotides read TGTGCCAGCTCACCGGCGGAGAATTCACCCCTCCACTTT. Protein: CASSPAENSPLHF.

V and J are TRBV5-1 and TRBJ1-6, with 9 bases lining up with TRBD1. Germline V gene data show CDR1 as SGHRS and CDR2 as YFSETQ. V gave up 2 bases and J gave up 8 bases; unmatched junction bases: 8. The CDR3 loop spans 16 amino acids. The CDR3 nucleotides are TGCGCCAGCAGCTTTTCCGGACAGGGGAGCGATTCACCCCTCCACTTT. As protein: CASSFSGQGSDSPLHF. The whole variable domain, filled in from reference TRBV5-1 and TRBJ1-6, reads KAGVTQTPRYLIKTRGQQVTLSCSPISGHRSVSWYQQTPGQGLQFLFEYFSETQRNKGNFPGRFSGRQFSNSRSEMNVSTLELGDSALYLCASSFSGQGSDSPLHFGNGTRLTVT.

This chain connects TRBV6-5 to TRBJ1-4, with D possibly TRBD1 on 5 matching bases. The CDR3 is made up of 14 amino acids. V dropped 4 bases and J dropped 0 bases, with 6 bases sitting between them. Germline CDR1 is MNHEY and CDR2 is SVGAGI. CDR3 sequence: CASSSRATNEKLFF. CDR3 in DNA: TGTGCCAGCAGTTCCAGGGCAACTAATGAAAAACTGTTTTTT.

The rearrangement joins TRBV11-2 to TRBJ2-7; 10 positions agree with TRBD1. After removal of 5 bases from V and 2 bases from J, the junction contained 6 bases not matched to a gene. Germline CDR1 is SGHAT and CDR2 is FQNNGV. This CDR3 has 15 residues. The CDR3 is CASSIGTGVTYEQYF. CDR3 DNA sequence: TGTGCCAGCAGCATAGGGACAGGGGTAACCTACGAGCAGTACTTC.

This chain uses TRBV5-4 with TRBJ2-5; 8 bases agree with TRBD2. V lost 1 base, J lost 1 base, and 3 bases stayed unmatched. Germline V lookup: CDR1 SGHNT, CDR2 YYREEE (reference sequence). CDR3 length equals 15 residues. Written as DNA, the CDR3 is TGTGCCAGCAGCTTGCGGGAGGGGGGCCAAGAGACCCAGTACTTC. Protein: CASSLREGGQETQYF. Combining the CDR3 with reference TRBV5-4 and TRBJ2-5 gives the whole variable domain ETGVTQSPTHLIKTRGQQVTLRCSSQSGHNTVSWYQQALGQGPQFIFQYYREEENGRGNFPPRFSGLQFPNYSSELNVNALELDDSALYLCASSLREGGQETQYFGPGTRLLVL.

CDR3 region: CASSPGQVNSPLHF. The CDR3 bases are TGTGCCAGCAGTCCGGGACAGGTGAATTCACCCCTCCACTTT. This chain connects TRBV6-5 to TRBJ1-6, with 8 bases matching TRBD1. From germline, CDR1 is MNHEY and CDR2 SVGAGI. CDR3 length: 14 residues. Unmatched junction bases numbered 4, after V lost 5 bases and J lost 7 bases.

The chain is built from TRBV14 and TRBJ2-1; TRBD2 aligns across 11 bases. V dropped 4 bases and J dropped 7; count of bases not matched to a gene: 6. This CDR3 region has 15 residues. Germline V CDR1 and CDR2: SGHDN, FVKESK. CDR3 region: CASSPSTSGKNEQFF. The CDR3 bases are TGTGCCAGCAGCCCCTCGACTAGCGGGAAGAATGAGCAGTTCTTC.

This chain links TRBV7-2 with TRBJ2-7, with a weak D call TRBD1 (6 bases). The CDR3 is 12 amino acids. Germline CDR1 is SGHTA and CDR2 is FQGNSA. The ends were cut back, 3 bases at V and 4 bases at J, with 7 bases in the middle. CDR3 coding DNA: TGTGCCAGCAGCTTTACAGGGTACGAGCAGTACTTC. It specifies CASSFTGYEQYF.

The CDR3 sequence is CASRGQPNSPLHF. The CDR3 coding sequence is TGCGCCAGCAGGGGACAGCCAAATTCACCCCTCCACTTT. The genes are TRBV10-2 and TRBJ1-6, with 7 bases that match TRBD1. V lost 6 bases to trimming and J lost 7 bases; unmatched junction nucleotides: 3. This CDR3 has 13 residues. Germline assignment: CDR1 WSHSY and CDR2 SAAADI.

The genes are TRBV6-5 and TRBJ2-1, with TRBD1 as a possible D gene (5 bases). This CDR3 is built from 14 residues. CDR1 MNHEY and CDR2 SVGAGI come from the germline V gene. Trimming cost V 0 bases and J 6 bases, with 9 bases left between them. The CDR3 sequence: CASSYSPQGNEQFF. In DNA form, the CDR3 reads TGTGCCAGCAGTTACTCGCCGCAGGGCAATGAGCAGTTCTTC.

The gene calls are TRBV29-1 and TRBJ2-5; 8 nucleotides align to TRBD1. The CDR3 totals 12 residues. Germline values: CDR1 SQVTM, CDR2 ANQGSEA. The CDR3 bases are TGCAGTTCAGGGGGCCGACAAGAGACCCAGTACTTC. This gives the protein CSSGGRQETQYF.

This clone was observed a few times. J is TRBJ2-4 and V is TRBV19, with TRBD2 as a possible D gene (6 bases). Trimming shortened V by 4 bases and J by 1 base, and 20 bases separated the two germline ends. CDR3 length equals 18 residues. Germline-derived CDR1 and CDR2 are LNHDA and SQIVND (reference sequence). The CDR3 loop is CASSKAGTTVGAKNIQYF. CDR3 in DNA: TGTGCCAGTAGTAAAGCGGGCACAACGGTCGGGGCCAAAAACATTCAGTACTTC. Full variable domain (outside the CDR3, taken from reference TRBV19 and TRBJ2-4): DGGITQSPKYLFRKEGQNVTLSCEQNLNHDAMYWYRQDPGQGLRLIYYSQIVNDFQKGDIAEGYSVSREKKESFPLTVTSAQKNPTAFYLCASSKAGTTVGAKNIQYFGAGTRLSVL.

The V and J genes are TRBV11-2 and TRBJ2-7; D gene unclear. This CDR3 spans 14 amino acids. V was cut by 1 base and J by 0 bases, with 7 bases left in between. The germline gives CDR1 SGHAT, CDR2 FQNNGV. This CDR3 is CASSLGGGSYEQYV. The CDR3 region has the DNA TGTGCCAGCAGCTTAGGAGGTGGCTCCTACGAGCAGTACGTC.

V gene TRBV6-2 or TRBV6-3 combines with J gene TRBJ2-1; 9 bases line up with TRBD2. CDR1 is MNHEY, CDR2 SVGEGT, per germline. This CDR3 is built from 18 residues. With 3 bases clipped from V and 7 bases from J, the junction kept 16 bases outside the gene matches. DNA for the CDR3: TGTGCCAGCAGTTATTCGGCTAGCGGGATTCGCCGGTTGAATGAGCAGTTCTTC. It specifies CASSYSASGIRRLNEQFF.

The genes are TRBV13 and TRBJ1-1; TRBD1 might be the D (6 bases). Looked up from germline, CDR1 is PRHDT and CDR2 is FYEKMQ (reference sequence). CDR3 size: 14 residues. The germline V and J ends were trimmed by 0 bases and 4 bases, with 9 bases remaining between them. Written as DNA, the CDR3 is TGTGCCAGCAGCTTAGGCAGGGGAAGCACTGAAGCTTTCTTT. It is translated as CASSLGRGSTEAFF. Full variable domain (outside the CDR3, taken from reference TRBV13 and TRBJ1-1): AAGVIQSPRHLIKEKRETATLKCYPIPRHDTVYWYQQGPGQDPQFLISFYEKMQSDKGSIPDRFSAQQFSDYHSELNMSSLELGDSALYFCASSLGRGSTEAFFGQGTRLTVV.

The gene calls are TRBV6-5 and TRBJ2-5; 7 bases match TRBD1. Trimming removed 5 bases from V and 4 bases from J; junction bases left unmatched: 10. Germline V gene data show CDR1 as MNHEY and CDR2 as SVGAGI. The CDR3 consists of 15 residues. The CDR3 here is CASSMTGTAAETQYF. For the CDR3, the DNA is TGTGCCAGCAGTATGACAGGGACGGCAGCAGAGACCCAGTACTTC.

This clone was detected once. The rearrangement uses TRBV7-9 and TRBJ1-6, with D unresolved. Trimming took 1 base from V and 10 from J, leaving 11 bases between them. This CDR3 is built from 14 residues. The germline gives CDR1 SEHNR, CDR2 FQNEAQ (reference sequence). The CDR3 reads CASSLDGEWSPLHF. In DNA, the CDR3 is TGTGCCAGCAGCTTAGACGGGGAATGGTCACCCCTCCACTTT.

A single count supports this clone. This chain joins TRBV28 and TRBJ2-7; maybe TRBD2 (6 bases). The ends were cut back, 2 bases at V and 7 bases at J, with 18 bases in the middle. Germline CDR1 MDHEN, CDR2 SYDVKM. The CDR3 consists of 15 residues. CDR3 nucleotides: TGTGCCAGCAGTTTACCCCCCGGTGCGGGGTCAGAGCAGTACTTC. This gives the protein CASSLPPGAGSEQYF.

The V call is TRBV10-3, the J call TRBJ1-3; D remains unclear. From germline, CDR1 is ENHRY and CDR2 SYGVKD. CDR3 length: 12 amino acids. Trimming cost V 6 bases and J 7 bases, with 10 bases left between them. This CDR3 reads CAIRGTGNTIYF. The CDR3 region has the DNA TGTGCCATCAGAGGCACGGGGAACACCATATATTTT.

The rearrangement joins TRBV28 to TRBJ2-5; 9 bases align to TRBD1. The assigned J gene may be wrong: the sequence end matches TRBJ2-7 better. Germline V gene data show CDR1 as MDHEN and CDR2 as SYDVKM. This CDR3 is built from 16 residues. Here the CDR3 reads CASSLGQGRFSHEQYF. The CDR3 nucleotides read TGTGCCAGCAGTCTTGGACAGGGGAGGTTTTCCCACGAGCAGTACTTC.